This T cell receptor (beta chain) is drawn from a study of cytomegalovirus exposure and HLA in healthy donors. Study observations and caveats: Donors belonging to an Asian-associated ancestry cluster reportedly showed fewer N-insertions in productive TCRs than the approximately 640-donor mean, according to what a later analysis found. For presence/absence analyses, sequencing depth was assumed to be roughly uniform across donors.

The PCR used 60 Vbeta and 13 Jbeta primers. The assay was immunoSEQ multiplex PCR, and TCRdb's table has in-frame clones only and misses some. The data show approximately 180,000 clones, with about 83% seen just once and under 5% held by the top ten. On this clone itself: The antigen is undetermined.

V dropped 1 base and J dropped 1; count of bases not matched to a gene: 10. Germline V gene data show CDR1 as MGHRA and CDR2 as YSYEKL. The CDR3 is 18 residues long. Sequencing was carried out using PBMCs. The chain uses TRBV4-1 and TRBJ2-3, with 8 nucleotides matching TRBD2. The sequence came from a girl aged 10 to 17 in good health and CMV-seropositive. The CDR3 loop is CASSQAGGRPHGTDTQYF. DNA for the CDR3: TGCGCCAGCAGCCAAGCGGGGGGGAGGCCTCATGGCACAGATACGCAGTATTTT.